The present T cell receptor beta chain was sequenced within a study of identical twins. Findings and caveats of the study: Memory repertoires showed no such pattern, whereas abundant cord blood beta clonotypes carried fewer insertions.

Details on this clonotype: Its specificity is unknown.

This CDR3 contains 13 residues. V shed 7 bases and J shed 3 bases, with 10 bases lying between them. Germline V gene data show CDR1 as MNHEY and CDR2 as SVGEGT. TCRdb re-derived calls from the 5' RACE reads in MiXCR, one entry per CDR3 protein. Here the sample spans about 660,000 distinct CDR3 sequences, approximately 9% being singletons. The same sample was also used in a study of yellow fever vaccine responses in identical twins.

The V and J genes are TRBV6-2 or TRBV6-3 and TRBJ2-1, with D possibly being TRBD2 (5 bases). Material for sequencing was PBMCs. This receptor was taken from a woman between 18 and 30 years old in good health. In DNA, the CDR3 is TGTGCCAGCACCTTACGGGGCTACAATGAGCAGTTCTTC. Its protein product is CASTLRGYNEQFF.